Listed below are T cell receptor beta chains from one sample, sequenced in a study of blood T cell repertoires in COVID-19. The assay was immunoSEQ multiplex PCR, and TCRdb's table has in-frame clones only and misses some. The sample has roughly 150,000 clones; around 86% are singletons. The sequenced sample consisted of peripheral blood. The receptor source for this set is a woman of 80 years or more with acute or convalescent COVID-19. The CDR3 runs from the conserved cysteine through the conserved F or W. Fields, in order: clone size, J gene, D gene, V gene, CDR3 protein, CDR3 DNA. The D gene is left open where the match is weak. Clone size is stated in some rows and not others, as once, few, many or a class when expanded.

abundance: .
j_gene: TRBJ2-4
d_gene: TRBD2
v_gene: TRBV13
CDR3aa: CASSFLAGDIQYF
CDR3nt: TGTGCCAGCAGCTTTTTGGCGGGGGACATTCAGTACTTC

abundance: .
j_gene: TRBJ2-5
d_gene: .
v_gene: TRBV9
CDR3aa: CASSVEMRETQYF
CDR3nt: TGTGCCAGCAGCGTAGAGATGAGGGAGACCCAGTACTTC

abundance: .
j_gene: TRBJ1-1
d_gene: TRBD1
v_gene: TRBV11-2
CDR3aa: CASSALDRGIASEAFF
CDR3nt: TGTGCCAGCAGCGCGCTAGACAGGGGGATCGCGAGTGAAGCTTTCTTT

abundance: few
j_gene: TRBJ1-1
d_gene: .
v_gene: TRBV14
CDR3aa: CASSPPGTTYATEAFF
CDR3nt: TGTGCCAGCAGCCCCCCCGGGACAACCTATGCCACTGAAGCTTTCTTT

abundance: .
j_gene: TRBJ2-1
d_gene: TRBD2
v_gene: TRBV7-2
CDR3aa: CASSPPTGGRIYNEQFF
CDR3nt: TGTGCCAGCAGCCCCCCGACGGGCGGGAGGATTTACAATGAGCAGTTCTTC

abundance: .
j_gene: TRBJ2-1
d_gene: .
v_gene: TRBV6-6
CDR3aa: CASSLGQDLEQFF
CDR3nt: TGTGCCAGCAGTCTCGGCCAGGATTTGGAGCAGTTCTTC

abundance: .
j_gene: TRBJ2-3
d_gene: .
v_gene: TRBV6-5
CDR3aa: CASRNPGLNTQYF
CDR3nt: TGTGCCAGCAGAAATCCAGGGTTGAATACGCAGTATTTT

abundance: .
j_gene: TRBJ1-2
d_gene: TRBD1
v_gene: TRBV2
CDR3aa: CASSALVQGAGGYTF
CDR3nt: TGTGCCAGCAGTGCTCTGGTGCAGGGGGCAGGTGGCTACACCTTC

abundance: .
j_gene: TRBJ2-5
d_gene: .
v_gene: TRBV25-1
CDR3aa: CASSRGQETQYF
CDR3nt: TGTGCCAGCAGCCGAGGCCAAGAGACCCAGTACTTC

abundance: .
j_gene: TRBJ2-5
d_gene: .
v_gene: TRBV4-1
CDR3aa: CASSPRGAPRGRAQETQYF
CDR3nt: TGCGCCAGCAGCCCGAGGGGAGCCCCGCGGGGTAGGGCCCAAGAGACCCAGTACTTC

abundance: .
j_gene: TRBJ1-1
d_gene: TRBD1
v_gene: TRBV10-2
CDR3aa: CASGVSGTGVGTEAFF
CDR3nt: TGCGCCAGCGGAGTCTCCGGGACAGGGGTTGGCACTGAAGCTTTCTTT

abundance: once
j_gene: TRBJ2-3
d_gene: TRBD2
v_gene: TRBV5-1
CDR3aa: CASSTRLAGGTDTQYF
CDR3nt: TGCGCCAGCAGCACAAGACTAGCGGGAGGGACAGATACGCAGTATTTT

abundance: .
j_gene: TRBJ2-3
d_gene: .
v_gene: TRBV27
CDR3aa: CASSLSRTAMDTQYF
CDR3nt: TGTGCCAGCAGTTTATCGCGGACAGCCATGGATACGCAGTATTTT

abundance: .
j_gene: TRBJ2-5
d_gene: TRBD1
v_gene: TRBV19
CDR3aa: CASSDGTGRRETQYF
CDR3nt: TGTGCCAGTAGTGACGGGACAGGGAGACGGGAGACCCAGTACTTC

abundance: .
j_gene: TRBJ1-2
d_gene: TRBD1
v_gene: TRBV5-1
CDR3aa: CASSSEVGQGNYGYTF
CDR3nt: TGCGCCAGCAGCTCAGAAGTGGGACAGGGGAACTATGGCTACACCTTC

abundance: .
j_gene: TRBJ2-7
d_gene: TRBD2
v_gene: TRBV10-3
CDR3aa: CATRGLAIYEQYF
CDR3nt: TGTGCCACACGGGGACTAGCGATATACGAGCAGTACTTC

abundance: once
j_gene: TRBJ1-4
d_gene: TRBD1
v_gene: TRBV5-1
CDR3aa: CASSQPFRGPGEKLFF
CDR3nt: TGCGCCAGCAGCCAACCTTTCAGGGGGCCTGGTGAAAAACTGTTTTTT

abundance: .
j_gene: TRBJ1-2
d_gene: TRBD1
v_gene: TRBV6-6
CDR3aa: CASSRQGYGYTF
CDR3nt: TGTGCCAGCAGTCGACAGGGCTATGGCTACACCTTC

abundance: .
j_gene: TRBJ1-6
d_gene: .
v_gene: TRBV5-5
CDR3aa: CASSWDSLDSPLHF
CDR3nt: TGTGCCAGCAGCTGGGACTCCCTCGATTCACCCCTCCACTTT